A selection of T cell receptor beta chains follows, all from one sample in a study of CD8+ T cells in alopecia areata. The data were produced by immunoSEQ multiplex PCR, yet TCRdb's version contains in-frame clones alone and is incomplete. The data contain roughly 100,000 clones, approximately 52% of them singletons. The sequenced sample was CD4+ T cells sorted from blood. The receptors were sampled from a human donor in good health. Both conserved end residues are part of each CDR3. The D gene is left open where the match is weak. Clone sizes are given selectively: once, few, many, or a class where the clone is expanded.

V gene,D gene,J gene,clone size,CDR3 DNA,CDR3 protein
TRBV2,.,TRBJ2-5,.,TGTGCCAGCAGTGAAATAACGGACCAAGAGACCCAGTACTTC,CASSEITDQETQYF
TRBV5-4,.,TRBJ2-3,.,TGTGCCAGCAGTCCGGATGCGAATCCGCAGTATTTT,CASSPDANPQYF
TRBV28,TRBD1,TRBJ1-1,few,TGTGCCAGCAGGCCTCCGGGACAGTTATTCAACACTGAAGCTTTCTTT,CASRPPGQLFNTEAFF
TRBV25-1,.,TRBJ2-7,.,TGTGCCAGCAGTGAGGGGTCGGTTGGGGGGGCCGAGCAGTACTTC,CASSEGSVGGAEQYF
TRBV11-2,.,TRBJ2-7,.,TGTGCCAGCAGCTTAGGGGTCAGGAGCTCCTACGAGCAGTACTTC,CASSLGVRSSYEQYF
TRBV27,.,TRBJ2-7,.,TGTGCCAGCAGTTGGCGTCAGTCCTACGAGCAGTACTTC,CASSWRQSYEQYF
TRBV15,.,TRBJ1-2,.,TGTGCCACCAGCCAGTCTAACTATGGCTACACCTTC,CATSQSNYGYTF
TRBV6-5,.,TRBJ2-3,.,TGTGCCAGCAGTGCCAGGGCCTCCGCCGTCGATACGCAGTATTTT,CASSARASAVDTQYF
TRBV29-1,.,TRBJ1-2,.,TGCAGCCTGGGGGATGGCTACACCTTC,CSLGDGYTF
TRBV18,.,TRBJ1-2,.,TGTGCCAGCTCACCACCCGGGCAGGCCCATGGCTACACCTTC,CASSPPGQAHGYTF
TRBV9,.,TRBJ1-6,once,TGTGCCAGCAGCGCCAGGACAGACCGCTCACCCCTCCACTTT,CASSARTDRSPLHF
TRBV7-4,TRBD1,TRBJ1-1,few,TGTGCCAGCAGCGCCCGGGACAGGGGCCTAAGAAAGGCCACTGAAGCTTTCTTT,CASSARDRGLRKATEAFF
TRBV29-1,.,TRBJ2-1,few,TGCAGCGTTTTCAGGCCAGGGTCGGATGAGCAGTTCTTC,CSVFRPGSDEQFF
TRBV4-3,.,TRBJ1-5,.,TGCGCCAGCTCCCGGACATGGGTGTTACTGAATCAGCCCCAGCATTTT,CASSRTWVLLNQPQHF
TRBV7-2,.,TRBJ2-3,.,TGTGCCAGCAGCTACGCTCCACGGCCCAGCACAGATACGCAGTATTTT,CASSYAPRPSTDTQYF
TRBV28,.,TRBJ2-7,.,TGTGCCAGCAGTCCGTTCCGAAGTAAACCCTACGAGCAGTACTTC,CASSPFRSKPYEQYF
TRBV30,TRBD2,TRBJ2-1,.,TGTGCCTGGAGTACCCCTAGCGGGGGGCTGCACAATGAGCAGTTCTTC,CAWSTPSGGLHNEQFF
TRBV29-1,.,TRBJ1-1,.,TGCAGCGTTAACCGAGCGACTGAAGCTTTCTTT,CSVNRATEAFF
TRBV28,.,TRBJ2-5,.,TGTGCCAGCATGGGAGAGACCCAGTACTTC,CASMGETQYF
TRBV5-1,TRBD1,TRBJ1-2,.,TGCGCCAGCAGCTCCGGACAGGGGTCCTATGGCTACACCTTC,CASSSGQGSYGYTF
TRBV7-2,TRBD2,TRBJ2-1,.,TGTGCCAGCAGCCGGACTAGCGGGGACTACAATGAGCAGTTCTTC,CASSRTSGDYNEQFF
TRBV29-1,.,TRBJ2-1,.,TGCAGCGTTGAAGATCTGGGGCGGGCGACCTACAATGAGCAGTTCTTC,CSVEDLGRATYNEQFF
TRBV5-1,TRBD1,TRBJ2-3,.,TGCGCCAGCAGCTTGGTCCCACAGGGGAACGCAGATACGCAGTATTTT,CASSLVPQGNADTQYF
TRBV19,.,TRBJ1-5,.,TGTGCCAGTGGGTGGGGAAGCGGGATGGGCAATCAGCCCCAGCATTTT,CASGWGSGMGNQPQHF
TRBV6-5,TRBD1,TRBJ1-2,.,TGTGCCAGCAGAGGACAGGGAGGTGGCTACACCTTC,CASRGQGGGYTF
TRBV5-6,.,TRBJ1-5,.,TGTGCCAGCAGCTTGGGTAGACAGTCAAGGCCCCAGCATTTT,CASSLGRQSRPQHF
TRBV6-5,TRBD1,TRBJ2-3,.,TGTGCCAGCAGAAACAGGGGAACAGATACGCAGTATTTT,CASRNRGTDTQYF
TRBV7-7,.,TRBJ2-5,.,TGTGCTAGCAGCTTAGCGCAGGGGGGGTCCCAAGAGACCCAGTACTTC,CASSLAQGGSQETQYF
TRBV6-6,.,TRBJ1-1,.,TGTGCCAGCAGGAGGCTTTCGAACACTGAAGCTTTCTTT,CASRRLSNTEAFF
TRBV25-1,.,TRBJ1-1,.,TGTGCCAGCACGTGGGAAAGCGACACTGAAGCTTTCTTT,CASTWESDTEAFF
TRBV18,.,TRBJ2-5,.,TGTGCCAGCTCACCCGAAACGGAGACCCAGTACTTC,CASSPETETQYF
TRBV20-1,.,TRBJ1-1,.,TGCAGTGCTAGTAGATACACTGAAGCTTTCTTT,CSASRYTEAFF
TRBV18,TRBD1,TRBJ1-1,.,TGTGCCAGCTCACCTAACCCCGGGACAGGGGGCCAAGCTTTCTTT,CASSPNPGTGGQAFF
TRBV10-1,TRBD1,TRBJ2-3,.,TGCGCCAGTACGGACAGGGATCGGACAGATACGCAGTATTTT,CASTDRDRTDTQYF
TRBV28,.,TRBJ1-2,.,TGTGCCAGCTATAAAGGAGGGGCAGGGAACTATGGCTACACCTTC,CASYKGGAGNYGYTF
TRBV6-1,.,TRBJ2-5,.,TGTGCCAGCAGTGAAGCGCGAGAGACCCAGTACTTC,CASSEARETQYF
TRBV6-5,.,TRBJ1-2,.,TGTGCCAGCAGTTACTCGTGGTCGGGCTCTGCCTATGGCTACACCTTC,CASSYSWSGSAYGYTF
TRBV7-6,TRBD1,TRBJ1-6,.,TGTGCCAGCAGCTTAGGACAGGGCGGGAATTCACCCCTCCACTTT,CASSLGQGGNSPLHF
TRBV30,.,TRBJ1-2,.,TGTGCCTGGAGTGTACATACCGGCTACACCTTC,CAWSVHTGYTF
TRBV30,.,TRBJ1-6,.,TGTGCCTGGAGTTCGAACTCACCCCTCCACTTT,CAWSSNSPLHF
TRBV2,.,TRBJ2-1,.,TGTGCCAGCAGTGAAAATAGGCTAGCTGATAATGAGCAGTTCTTC,CASSENRLADNEQFF